A single sample gave rise to the 17 T cell receptor beta chains below, sequenced in a study of cytomegalovirus exposure and HLA in healthy donors (dated by TCRdb to between 2016 and 2019). To prepare the library, the immunoSEQ multiplex PCR assay was applied. For the multiplex PCR, a mixture combining 60 forward primers for TCR Vbeta segments and 13 reverse primers for TCR Jbeta segments was used. TCRdb mirrors the immuneACCESS table, restricted to in-frame sequences. Some clones are absent from its copies; in checked studies, under half trace to an unresolved V gene, and the reason for the others is unknown. Within this sample are 99,000 or so clones, with about 12% of them counted one time only. Of the sample, more than 15% falls within the top ten clones. The source material was PBMCs. The receptors shown here come from a man in his forties or fifties in good health and CMV-seropositive.

V usage is TRBV6-5 and J usage is TRBJ2-2, with 8 bases aligning to TRBD1. There are 14 residues in the CDR3. The germline V gene encodes CDR1 MNHEY and CDR2 SVGAGI. Unmatched junction bases numbered 7, after V lost 6 bases and J lost 7 bases. DNA for the CDR3: TGTGCCAGCAGATCTACAGGGGGAGGCGGGGAGCTGTTTTTT. It encodes CASRSTGGGGELFF.

The chain couples TRBV18 to TRBJ2-1, with D maybe TRBD2 (6 bases). Germline loops: CDR1 KGHSH, CDR2 LQKENI. Deletions cut 3 bases from V and 9 bases from J, with 15 bases between. This CDR3 has 14 amino acids. In DNA, the CDR3 is TGTGCCAGCTCACCCTCGGCGGCAGCGGGTGAGCAGTTCTTC. Protein: CASSPSAAAGEQFF.

This clone turned up a few times. This chain links TRBV5-1 with TRBJ1-4; the D gene is possibly TRBD1 (6 bases). The V end was cut by 3 bases, the J end by 0 bases, with 9 bases between. The CDR3 has 15 residues. Germline V lookup: CDR1 SGHRS, CDR2 YFSETQ. The CDR3: CASSSSGATNEKLFF. The CDR3 DNA is TGCGCCAGCAGCTCGTCAGGGGCAACTAATGAAAAACTGTTTTTT.

J is TRBJ2-1 and V is TRBV6-1; 10 bases map to TRBD2. CDR1 and CDR2 from the germline V gene are MNHNS and SASEGT. Germline trimming cut 6 bases from V and 10 bases from J; bases unmatched to any gene: 12. The CDR3 has 15 residues. Written as DNA, the CDR3 is TGTGCCAGCAGGATTGGAAGCGGGAGGGCCGGGGAGCAGTTCTTC. As protein: CASRIGSGRAGEQFF.

The genes are TRBV5-1 and TRBJ2-3; no firm D call. Per the germline V gene, CDR1 is SGHRS and CDR2 is YFSETQ. This CDR3 is 12 amino acids long. V was cut by 1 base and J by 6 bases, with 6 bases left in between. CDR3 sequence reads: CASSLHTDTQYF. As DNA, the CDR3 is TGCGCCAGCAGCTTGCACACCGATACGCAGTATTTT.

The chain uses TRBV7-9 and TRBJ2-1; TRBD2 matches at 13 bases. With V trimmed by 6 bases and J by 7 bases, 6 bases remained unmatched. The germline CDR1 and CDR2 sequences are SEHNR and FQNEAQ (reference sequence). This CDR3 has 15 amino acids. CDR3 sequence: CASRIKTSGRNEQFF. The CDR3 DNA reads TGTGCCAGCAGAATAAAGACTAGCGGGAGGAATGAGCAGTTCTTC. Using reference TRBV7-9 and TRBJ2-1 for the parts outside the CDR3, the full variable domain is DTGVSQNPRHKITKRGQNVTFRCDPISEHNRLYWYRQTLGQGPEFLTYFQNEAQLEKSRLLSDRFSAERPKGSFSTLEIQRTEQGDSAMYLCASRIKTSGRNEQFFGPGTRLTVL.

In this sample, this clone turned up a few times. This chain uses TRBV5-1 with TRBJ1-1; no firm D call. The CDR3 runs 14 residues. Germline CDR1 reads SGHRS; CDR2 reads YFSETQ. Trimming shortened V by 0 bases and J by 1 base, and 7 bases separated the two germline ends. For the CDR3, the DNA is TGCGCCAGCAGCTTGGCCCCGGGGAACACTGAAGCTTTCTTT. Translating it yields CASSLAPGNTEAFF.

This clone has only a few counts. The rearrangement uses TRBV29-1 and TRBJ2-7, with 12 bases identical to TRBD2. The germline V gene has CDR1 SQVTM and CDR2 ANQGSEA. V was clipped by 7 bases and J by 1 base; unmatched bases: 5. The CDR3 covers 14 residues. The chain's CDR3 is CSGPSGRGSYEQYF. The CDR3 coding sequence is TGCAGCGGCCCTAGCGGGAGGGGGTCCTACGAGCAGTACTTC.

A few counts support this clone. This chain connects TRBV27 to TRBJ2-7; 8 bases are a match to TRBD2. The germline V gene encodes CDR1 MNHEY and CDR2 SMNVEV (reference sequence). The CDR3 runs to 16 residues. Trimming removed 4 bases from V and 3 bases from J; junction bases left unmatched: 11. The CDR3 spells CASSSSGRGALYEQYF. The CDR3 DNA follows: TGTGCCAGCAGTTCATCGGGGCGGGGGGCCCTCTACGAGCAGTACTTC.

This clone was recorded a few times. V is TRBV12-5 and J is TRBJ1-1; TRBD1 matches at 11 bases. The length of the CDR3 is 14 residues. With 6 bases clipped from V and 4 bases from J, the junction kept 4 bases outside the gene matches. The germline V gene has CDR1 LGHNT and CDR2 FRNRAP. The CDR3: CASGRTGGITEAFF. CDR3 nucleotides: TGTGCTAGTGGCAGGACAGGGGGCATCACTGAAGCTTTCTTT.

This chain uses TRBV6-1 with TRBJ2-7; TRBD2 agrees at 11 bases. CDR1 MNHNS and CDR2 SASEGT come from the germline V gene. The CDR3 has 14 residues. The ends lost 5 bases at V and 3 bases at J; junction bases unmatched: 3. In DNA form, the CDR3 reads TGTGCCAGCAGTCTGGGACTAGCGGACTACGAGCAGTACTTC. Protein product: CASSLGLADYEQYF.

This clone was recorded a few times. This chain joins TRBV28 and TRBJ2-1, with TRBD2 matching 15 bases. The junction had 9 bases not matched to a gene; V was cut back by 6 bases and J by 12 bases. Germline V gene sequence: CDR1 MDHEN, CDR2 SYDVKM. This CDR3 has 15 amino acids. CDR3 region: CASRRTSGRGIPQFF. The DNA of the CDR3 is TGTGCCAGCAGGCGGACTAGCGGGAGGGGGATTCCGCAGTTCTTC.

This clone was recorded a few times. The junction does not match germline at one end; this may be a read error. The CDR3, as DNA: TGTGCCAGCAGCTTAGGCACTAGCGGGAGGGAGTACACATATACGCAGTATTTT. Translated: CASSLGTSGREYTYTQYF. The chain carries TRBV7-8 and TRBJ2-3, with 13 bases identical to TRBD2. The germline V gene encodes CDR1 SGHVS and CDR2 FQNEAQ. The CDR3 has 18 residues.

The rearrangement links TRBV10-3 to TRBJ1-5; D remains ambiguous. The V gene lost 8 bases and the J gene lost 5 bases, with 10 bases spanning the gap. Per germline, CDR1 ENHRY and CDR2 SYGVKD. CDR3 size: 12 residues. The CDR3 DNA reads as TGTGCCATCCGAAACCCGGATCAGCCCCAGCATTTT. Translating it yields CAIRNPDQPQHF.

The V call is TRBV6-6, the J call TRBJ1-5, with 9 positions matching TRBD1. Germline V gene sequence: CDR1 MNHNY, CDR2 SVGAGI (reference sequence). V shed 5 bases and J 0 bases; nucleotides not matched to a gene: 5. The CDR3 loop spans 16 amino acids. The CDR3 spells CASSTWTGDSNQPQHF. The CDR3 DNA reads as TGTGCCAGCAGTACGTGGACAGGGGATAGCAATCAGCCCCAGCATTTT.

This clone was seen a few times. The genes are TRBV9 and TRBJ2-2, with D maybe TRBD2 (5 bases). The CDR3 contains 16 residues. The germline V and J ends were trimmed by 0 bases and 5 bases, with 14 bases remaining between them. CDR1 SGDLS and CDR2 YYNGEE come from the germline V gene. The CDR3 DNA is TGTGCCAGCAGCGTAGTTCTGGGTACGGGGACCGGGGAGCTGTTTTTT. Amino acid sequence: CASSVVLGTGTGELFF.

The chain combines TRBV7-2 with TRBJ2-7; D uncertain. V was cut by 4 bases and J by 6 bases, with 10 bases left in between. In germline, CDR1 is SGHTA, CDR2 FQGNSA. The CDR3 spans 12 residues. The DNA for the CDR3 is TGTGCCAGCAGCTACCCGGAGCGCGAGCAGTACTTC. Its protein product is CASSYPEREQYF.